The 8 T cell receptor beta chains given below trace back to one sample, sequenced in a study of shared clonotypes between healthy human individuals. The assay was immunoSEQ multiplex PCR, and TCRdb's table has in-frame clones only and misses some. The sample lists some 2,000,000 clones; over 85% were seen once. Sequenced sample: naive CD4+ T cells sorted from blood. Indicated subset: CD45RA+ positively selected. The receptors originated from a man between 18 and 29 years old in good health.

CDR3 residues: CASTGTSGSGEQFF. The CDR3 DNA reads TGTGCCAGCACTGGGACTAGCGGGAGTGGTGAGCAGTTCTTC. The chain is built from TRBV6-1 and TRBJ2-1; 14 bases are a match to TRBD2. The V segment lost 7 bases and the J segment 9 bases; nucleotides outside the gene matches: 5. Germline loops: CDR1 MNHNS, CDR2 SASEGT. The CDR3 sequence is 14 residues long.

The V call is TRBV5-1, the J call TRBJ1-1; the match to TRBD1 covers 8 bases. The junction had 6 bases not matched to a gene; V was cut back by 4 bases and J by 4 bases. The CDR3 runs to 14 residues. The germline V gene encodes CDR1 SGHRS and CDR2 YFSETQ. The CDR3 DNA reads as TGCGCCAGCAGCCGTGACAGGGGACCCACTGAAGCTTTCTTT. It encodes CASSRDRGPTEAFF.

This rearrangement joins TRBV6-5 to TRBJ2-7; 8 nucleotides agree with TRBD1. After removal of 2 bases from V and 6 bases from J, the junction contained 6 bases not matched to a gene. Germline V lookup: CDR1 MNHEY, CDR2 SVGAGI. The CDR3 sequence is 14 residues long. The CDR3 here is CASSYRTGSVEQYF. The CDR3 DNA follows: TGTGCCAGCAGTTACCGGACAGGGTCGGTCGAGCAGTACTTC.

Regarding this clone: Within the sample, other DNA sequences also encode this same CDR3. The CDR3 sequence: CASSPSTDTQYF. CDR3 nucleotides: TGCGCCAGCAGCCCGAGCACAGATACGCAGTATTTT. The chain uses TRBV5-1 and TRBJ2-3; D is ambiguous. V was trimmed by 4 bases and J by 0 bases, leaving 3 bases between them. The CDR3 totals 12 residues. The germline CDR1 and CDR2 sequences are SGHRS and YFSETQ.

Comments on this clone: Other DNA sequences of this sample code for an identical CDR3. The chain recombines TRBV29-1 with TRBJ2-7; D remains ambiguous. V lost 1 base, J lost 4 bases, and 8 bases lay in between. The CDR3 contains 12 residues. Germline CDR1 and CDR2: SQVTM and ANQGSEA. The CDR3 bases are TGCAGCGTTGAAGGAACTGGATACGAGCAGTACTTC. It is translated as CSVEGTGYEQYF.

The J gene is TRBJ2-3, the V gene TRBV28, with 14 bases lining up with TRBD2. Germline V gene lookup returns CDR1 MDHEN and CDR2 SYDVKM. V dropped 5 bases and J dropped 0; count of bases not matched to a gene: 7. The CDR3 has 18 amino acids. Here the CDR3 reads CASSLQRLAGGSTDTQYF. In DNA, the CDR3 is TGTGCCAGCAGTCTCCAAAGACTAGCGGGGGGGAGCACAGATACGCAGTATTTT. Variable domain in full (rest from reference TRBV28 and TRBJ2-3): DVKVTQSSRYLVKRTGEKVFLECVQDMDHENMFWYRQDPGLGLRLIYFSYDVKMKEKGDIPEGYSVSREKKERFSLILESASTNQTSMYLCASSLQRLAGGSTDTQYFGPGTRLTVL.

V gene TRBV27 combines with J gene TRBJ2-1; D could derive from TRBD1 or TRBD2 (5 bases each). The germline V and J ends were trimmed by 0 bases and 1 base, with 7 bases remaining between them. Germline V lookup: CDR1 MNHEY, CDR2 SMNVEV (reference sequence). The CDR3 length is 15 residues. Here the CDR3 reads CASSLSGVSYNEQFF. In nucleotides, the CDR3 is TGTGCCAGCAGTTTATCGGGGGTGTCCTACAATGAGCAGTTCTTC.

The rearrangement joins TRBV7-2 to TRBJ2-1; TRBD1 is a possible D gene (6 bases). Germline lookup yields CDR1 SGHTA and CDR2 FQGNSA. The CDR3 length is 13 residues. Trimming shortened V by 8 bases and J by 3 bases, and 11 bases separated the two germline ends. CDR3 in amino acids: CASSWTDYNEQFF. The DNA for the CDR3 is TGTGCCAGCTCTTGGACAGACTACAATGAGCAGTTCTTC.